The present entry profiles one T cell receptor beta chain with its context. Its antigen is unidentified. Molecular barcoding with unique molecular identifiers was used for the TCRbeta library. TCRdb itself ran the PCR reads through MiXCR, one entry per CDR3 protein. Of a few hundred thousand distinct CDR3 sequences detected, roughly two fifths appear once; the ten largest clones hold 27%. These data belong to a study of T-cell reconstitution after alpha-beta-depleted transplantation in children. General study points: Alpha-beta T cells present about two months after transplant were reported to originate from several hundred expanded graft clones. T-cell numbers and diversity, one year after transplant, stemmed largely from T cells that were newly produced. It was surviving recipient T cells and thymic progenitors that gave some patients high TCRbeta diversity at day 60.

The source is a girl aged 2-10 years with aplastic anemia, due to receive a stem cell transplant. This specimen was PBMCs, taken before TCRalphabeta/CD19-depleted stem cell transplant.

As DNA, the CDR3 is TGTGCCAGCAGCGCCCAGTACGAGCAGTACTTC. Translated: CASSAQYEQYF. V usage is TRBV7-9 and J usage is TRBJ2-7; no clear D. Trimming cost V 5 bases and J 4 bases, with 6 bases left between them. CDR3 length: 11 amino acids. Germline lookup yields CDR1 SEHNR and CDR2 FQNEAQ (reference sequence).